The 20 T cell receptor beta chains presented below share a single source sample, sequenced in a study of blood T cell repertoires in COVID-19. Some clones are missing from TCRdb's copy, which holds only in-frame ones; the method was immunoSEQ multiplex PCR. The sample has about 32,000 clones; roughly 93% are singletons. The sample was peripheral blood. The receptors stem from a male donor with active COVID-19.

This chain joins TRBV3-1 (or the pseudogene TRBV3-2) and TRBJ2-1, with 9 bases matching TRBD2. From germline, CDR1 is LGHDT and CDR2 YNNKEL (reference sequence). The CDR3 is 15 residues long. Trimming at V came to 6 bases and at J to 7 bases, leaving 10 bases not matched to a gene. Here the CDR3 reads CASRSGTSHRNEQFF. The CDR3 region has the DNA TGTGCCAGCAGATCCGGGACTAGCCACCGGAATGAGCAGTTCTTC.

The chain joins TRBV10-3 to TRBJ2-1, with TRBD2 matching 9 bases. The CDR3 loop spans 17 amino acids. Trimming cost V 0 bases and J 6 bases; bases outside gene matches: 9. Germline-derived CDR1 and CDR2 are ENHRY and SYGVKD. The CDR3 nucleotides read TGTGCCATCAGTGAGTCCCCCCCGGGACTAGCACCCAATGAGCAGTTCTTC. This encodes CAISESPPGLAPNEQFF.

The rearrangement uses TRBV7-9 and TRBJ2-7, with 8 bases identical to TRBD2. The last part of the DNA fits TRBJ2-1 better; the J call may be wrong. Germline values: CDR1 SEHNR, CDR2 FQNEAQ (reference sequence). The CDR3 is 15 amino acids. The CDR3 spells CASSLLAGNYNEQFF. The CDR3 nucleotides read TGTGCCAGCAGCTTATTAGCGGGGAACTACAATGAGCAGTTCTTC.

This clone was found once. The chain links TRBV19 to TRBJ2-1; D unclear. The CDR3 loop spans 16 amino acids. The germline V gene has CDR1 LNHDA and CDR2 SQIVND (reference sequence). V lost 6 bases, J lost 2 bases, and 17 bases lay in between. The CDR3 here is CASRPAGWLPYNEQFF. For the CDR3, the DNA is TGTGCCAGTAGGCCGGCAGGATGGCTCCCCTACAATGAGCAGTTCTTC.

This sequence joins TRBV12-3 or TRBV12-4 and TRBJ1-2; no clear D. V shed 7 bases and J shed 4 bases, with 7 bases lying between them. CDR3 size: 11 residues. The CDR3 is CASTAGYGYTF. CDR3 coding DNA: TGTGCCAGCACCGCGGGCTATGGCTACACCTTC.

The J gene is TRBJ1-5, the V gene TRBV19; TRBD1 is a possible D gene (6 bases). CDR3 length equals 16 residues. Trimming stripped 5 bases from V and 6 bases from J, with 20 bases between. Germline CDR1 and CDR2: LNHDA and SQIVND (reference sequence). The CDR3 DNA reads as TGTGCCAGTAGTGGGTCCGGAGGCAGGGGCTTTCAGCCCCAGCATTTT. The encoded protein is CASSGSGGRGFQPQHF.

This chain connects TRBV6-4 to TRBJ1-1, with D possibly TRBD1 on 6 matching bases. Trimming took 6 bases from V and 8 from J, leaving 13 bases between them. This CDR3 is built from 12 residues. Germline V CDR1 and CDR2: MRHNA, SNTAGT. CDR3 residues: CASRGAGGEAFF. The DNA for the CDR3 is TGTGCCAGCAGGGGGGCAGGTGGGGAAGCTTTCTTT.

A note on this clone: The junction does not match germline at one end; this may be a read error. Other DNA sequences within the sample encode an identical CDR3. The chain employs TRBV2 and TRBJ2-2; 11 nucleotides align to TRBD2. Germline V gene lookup returns CDR1 SNHLY and CDR2 FYNNEI. The length of the CDR3 is 14 residues. CDR3 nucleotides: TGTGCCACAGAGCCGGGACTAGCGGCCGGGGAACTGTTTTTT. This codes for CATEPGLAAGELFF. Full variable domain (remainder filled in from reference TRBV2 and TRBJ2-2): EPEVTQTPSHQVTQMGQEVILRCVPISNHLYFYWYRQILGQKVEFLVSFYNNEISEKSEIFDDQFSVERPDGSNFTLKIRSTKLEDSAMYFCATEPGLAAGELFFGEGSRLTVL.

The chain employs TRBV7-2 and TRBJ1-4; 7 bases fit TRBD1. Germline CDR1 reads SGHTA; CDR2 reads FQGNSA. The junction had 9 bases not matched to a gene; V was cut back by 5 bases and J by 6 bases. CDR3 size: 15 residues. The CDR3 reads CASSATTGSHEKLFF. The DNA for the CDR3 is TGTGCCAGCAGCGCTACGACAGGGTCACATGAAAAACTGTTTTTT. Filled out from reference TRBV7-2 and TRBJ1-4, the complete variable domain reads GAGVSQSPSNKVTEKGKDVELRCDPISGHTALYWYRQSLGQGLEFLIYFQGNSAPDKSGLPSDRFSAERTGGSVSTLTIQRTQQEDSAVYLCASSATTGSHEKLFFGSGTQLSVL.

This chain joins TRBV19 and TRBJ1-2; no definite D call. The V gene's germline CDR1 is LNHDA and CDR2 SQIVND (reference sequence). The CDR3 contains 16 residues. With 7 bases removed from V and 2 bases from J, the gap between germline ends came to 20 bases. The DNA of the CDR3 is TGTGCCAGTATGTTTAGAGGTTCAGCTGGGAACTATGGCTACACCTTC. Translating it yields CASMFRGSAGNYGYTF.

The chain links TRBV6-2 or TRBV6-3 to TRBJ2-3, with 12 positions matching TRBD2. Losses at the gene ends were 4 bases for V and 5 bases for J; bases not matched to a gene: 7. CDR1 is MNHEY, CDR2 SVGEGT, per germline. CDR3 size: 16 residues. The CDR3 loop reads CASSSLAGGLGDTQYF. In DNA, the CDR3 is TGTGCCAGCAGTTCCCTAGCGGGGGGGCTTGGAGATACGCAGTATTTT.

This clone was observed a single time. The chain is built from TRBV6-5 and TRBJ1-1, with 8 bases that match TRBD1. This CDR3 is 16 amino acids long. Looked up from germline, CDR1 is MNHEY and CDR2 is SVGAGI. The V segment lost 2 bases and the J segment 4 bases; nucleotides outside the gene matches: 9. CDR3 region: CASSYLGSGGTTEAFF. As DNA, the CDR3 is TGTGCCAGCAGTTACCTAGGATCAGGGGGCACCACTGAAGCTTTCTTT.

This chain links TRBV18 with TRBJ1-2; tentative D call: TRBD1 (5 bases). This CDR3 is built from 13 residues. Trimming removed 6 bases from V and 4 bases from J, with 12 bases in between. The V gene's germline CDR1 is KGHSH and CDR2 LQKENI. For the CDR3, the DNA is TGTGCCAGCTCGCCGGACACCGTCTATGGCTACACCTTC. It yields the protein CASSPDTVYGYTF.

The gene calls are TRBV7-2 and TRBJ2-7, with 7 bases matching TRBD1. CDR1 is SGHTA, CDR2 FQGNSA, per germline. CDR3 size: 14 residues. The ends lost 1 base at V and 7 bases at J; junction bases unmatched: 7. For the CDR3, the DNA is TGTGCCAGCAGCTTAGTTTACGACAGGGATGAGCAGTACTTC. Its translation: CASSLVYDRDEQYF.

V is TRBV9 and J is TRBJ1-5; 7 bases align to TRBD1. This CDR3 region has 17 residues. Germline V gives CDR1 SGDLS, CDR2 YYNGEE. The ends lost 0 bases at V and 4 bases at J; junction bases unmatched: 10. CDR3 coding DNA: TGTGCCAGCAGCGTAGCTTTAGGAGACAGGGATAATCAGCCCCAGCATTTT. Its protein product is CASSVALGDRDNQPQHF.

This clone has just a few counts. This chain links TRBV6-1 with TRBJ1-4, with D perhaps matching TRBD1 (6 bases). The ends were cut back, 3 bases at V and 7 bases at J, with 12 bases in the middle. The CDR3 length is 14 residues. The germline V gene encodes CDR1 MNHNS and CDR2 SASEGT. The CDR3 loop reads CASSDWGRSEKLFF. The CDR3, as DNA: TGTGCCAGCAGTGATTGGGGGCGGAGTGAAAAACTGTTTTTT.

The chain joins TRBV7-6 to TRBJ1-4; D possibly corresponds to TRBD1 (5 bases). Trimming removed 5 bases at V and 8 bases at J, with 21 bases between. The CDR3 is 16 amino acids. Germline V gene lookup returns CDR1 SGHVS and CDR2 FNYEAQ. CDR3 sequence reads: CASSRPSRVFQEKLFF. As DNA, the CDR3 is TGTGCCAGCAGCCGACCCAGCAGGGTATTTCAGGAAAAACTGTTTTTT.

This chain links TRBV7-2 with TRBJ1-4, with 10 bases fitting TRBD1. V was pared by 3 bases and J by 6 bases, with 4 bases of the junction left unmatched. This CDR3 has 15 amino acids. Germline-derived CDR1 and CDR2 are SGHTA and FQGNSA. The CDR3 nucleotides are TGTGCCAGCAGCTTTACCGACAGGGGGCATGAAAAACTGTTTTTT. Translating gives CASSFTDRGHEKLFF.

A single count supports this clone. The V call is TRBV7-9, the J call TRBJ2-7; TRBD2 matches 14 bases. After removal of 3 bases from V and 1 base from J, the junction contained 5 bases not matched to a gene. This CDR3 contains 17 residues. The V gene's germline CDR1 is SEHNR and CDR2 FQNEAQ (reference sequence). CDR3 loop: CASSLTSGGAHSYEQYF. In DNA, the CDR3 is TGTGCCAGCAGCTTGACTAGCGGGGGGGCACATTCCTACGAGCAGTACTTC. The full variable domain, rest sourced from reference TRBV7-9 and TRBJ2-7, is DTGVSQNPRHKITKRGQNVTFRCDPISEHNRLYWYRQTLGQGPEFLTYFQNEAQLEKSRLLSDRFSAERPKGSFSTLEIQRTEQGDSAMYLCASSLTSGGAHSYEQYFGPGTRLTVT.

This chain joins TRBV3-1 (or the pseudogene TRBV3-2) and TRBJ1-2, with 7 bases matching TRBD1. The V gene's germline CDR1 is LGHDT and CDR2 YNNKEL (reference sequence). The CDR3 runs to 13 residues. With V trimmed by 2 bases and J by 6 bases, 3 bases remained unmatched. The CDR3 DNA reads TGTGCCAGCAGCCAACAGACAGGGAATGGCTACACCTTC. Residues: CASSQQTGNGYTF.